This T cell receptor (beta chain) was captured in a study of blood T cells in healthy people across ages. On this clonotype: Its specificity is not known.

Next came a second PCR, run for about 6 to 12 cycles, which used a sample-barcoded 5' primer along with a J-beta primer mix. Tags on each cDNA molecule came from a template-switch adaptor with 12 random nucleotides. A single record per CDR3 protein comes from TCRdb applying MiXCR to the 5' RACE reads. The sample yields 1,300,000 or so distinct CDR3 sequences, 55% to 75% seen once. Study-level results: Higher diversity, along with more naive CD4+ cells, distinguished long-lived donors from aged donors.

V shed 3 bases, J shed 0 bases, and the junction held 7 bases outside the gene matches. The CDR3 length is 16 residues. The sequence was obtained from a man aged 18 to 30 in good health. V and J are TRBV12-3 or TRBV12-4 and TRBJ2-5; 7 positions agree with TRBD2. Source material: blood. The CDR3: CASSFIAGEYQETQYF. The CDR3 nucleotides are TGTGCCAGCAGTTTCATCGCGGGAGAGTACCAAGAGACCCAGTACTTC.